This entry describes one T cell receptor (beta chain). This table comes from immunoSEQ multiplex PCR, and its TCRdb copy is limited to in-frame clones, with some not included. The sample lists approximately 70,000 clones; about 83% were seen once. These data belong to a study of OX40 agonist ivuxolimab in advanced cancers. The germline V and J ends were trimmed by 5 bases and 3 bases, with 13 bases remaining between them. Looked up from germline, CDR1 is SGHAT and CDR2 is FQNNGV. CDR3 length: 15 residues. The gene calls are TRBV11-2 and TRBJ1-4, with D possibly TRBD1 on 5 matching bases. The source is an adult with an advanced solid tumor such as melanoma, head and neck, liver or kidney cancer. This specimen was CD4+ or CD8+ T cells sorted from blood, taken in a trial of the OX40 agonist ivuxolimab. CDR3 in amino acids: CASSPIGTANEKLFF. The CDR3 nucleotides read TGTGCCAGCAGCCCTATCGGGACCGCTAATGAAAAACTGTTTTTT.